Following are 24 T cell receptor beta chains from one sample sequenced in a study of cytomegalovirus exposure and HLA in healthy donors. 13 Jbeta primers and 60 Vbeta primers were used for the PCR. Data came from immunoSEQ multiplex PCR; TCRdb stores just in-frame clones and leaves some out. The sample gives about 160,000 clones, 75% of which show up once; 4.9% is in the top ten. Sequencing input: PBMCs. Receptors originate from a male donor in good health and CMV-seronegative.

This clone was observed a handful of times. The chain joins TRBV4-1 to TRBJ1-5, with 8 bases that match TRBD1. The V segment lost 1 base and the J segment 6 bases; nucleotides outside the gene matches: 5. Germline values: CDR1 MGHRA, CDR2 YSYEKL. There are 15 residues in the CDR3. The CDR3 DNA follows: TGCGCCAGCAGCCAAGTTCCAGGGGGCAGTCAGCCCCAGCATTTT. It specifies CASSQVPGGSQPQHF.

This clone was seen just once. V usage is TRBV7-2 and J usage is TRBJ1-5; D is perhaps TRBD1 (5 bases). The germline V gene has CDR1 SGHTA and CDR2 FQGNSA. V was pared by 2 bases and J by 7 bases, with 9 bases between. CDR3 length equals 13 residues. DNA of the CDR3: TGTGCCAGCAGCTTATCCAGGGAACAGCCCCAGCATTTT. Translating gives CASSLSREQPQHF.

This chain joins TRBV7-8 and TRBJ1-1; the D is unclear. There are 12 residues in the CDR3. Germline assignment: CDR1 SGHVS and CDR2 FQNEAQ. With 4 bases removed from V and 1 base from J, the gap between germline ends came to 4 bases. CDR3 coding DNA: TGTGCCAGCAGCTGGAGGAACACTGAAGCTTTCTTT. It codes for CASSWRNTEAFF.

The V call is TRBV7-8, the J call TRBJ1-1; the D is unclear. Germline V gives CDR1 SGHVS, CDR2 FQNEAQ. Trimming stripped 5 bases from V and 7 bases from J, with 14 bases between. This CDR3 has 13 amino acids. CDR3 DNA sequence: TGTGCCAGCAGCGCGTCTATAAAGAATGAAGCTTTCTTT. Its protein is CASSASIKNEAFF.

In this sample, this clone turned up once. J is TRBJ2-5 and V is TRBV7-9; 9 bases are shared with TRBD2. Germline V CDR1 and CDR2: SEHNR, FQNEAQ (reference sequence). V lost 0 bases to trimming and J lost 5 bases; unmatched junction nucleotides: 4. This CDR3 has 15 amino acids. The CDR3 is CASSLALAGLETQYF. The CDR3 nucleotides read TGTGCCAGCAGCTTAGCCCTAGCGGGGCTCGAGACCCAGTACTTC.

This chain connects TRBV11-3 to TRBJ2-1; 7 nucleotides match TRBD2. Germline loops: CDR1 SGHNT, CDR2 YENEEA. The CDR3 has 15 amino acids. With 0 bases clipped from V and 4 bases from J, the junction kept 3 bases outside the gene matches. The CDR3 sequence: CASSLERGSYNEQFF. CDR3 DNA: TGTGCCAGCAGCTTAGAGCGGGGGTCTTACAATGAGCAGTTCTTC.

This clone was detected a few times. This chain joins TRBV11-3 and TRBJ2-5, with 9 bases fitting TRBD1. CDR3 size: 17 residues. Trimming cost V 4 bases and J 3 bases; bases outside gene matches: 12. Germline V lookup: CDR1 SGHNT, CDR2 YENEEA. CDR3 coding DNA: TGTGCCAGCAGCTCGTCCCGGGGACAGGGCGGGAAAGAGACCCAGTACTTC. Translation: CASSSSRGQGGKETQYF.

The V call is TRBV28, the J call TRBJ2-5; TRBD2 might be the D (5 bases). The germline V and J ends were trimmed by 6 bases and 4 bases, with 9 bases remaining between them. CDR1 is MDHEN and CDR2 is SYDVKM in the germline V gene. This CDR3 has 12 residues. As DNA, the CDR3 is TGTGCCAGCAGCTCTGGAGGAGAGACCCAGTACTTC. Translated: CASSSGGETQYF.

This chain uses TRBV30 with TRBJ1-5, with 7 bases identical to TRBD1. The length of the CDR3 is 13 residues. Trimming removed 3 bases from V and 7 bases from J; junction bases left unmatched: 6. Germline V gene sequence: CDR1 GTSNPN, CDR2 SVGIG (reference sequence). The DNA of the CDR3 is TGTGCCTGGAGCGCACAGGGGAACCAGCCCCAGCATTTT. Translated: CAWSAQGNQPQHF.

This sequence joins TRBV29-1 and TRBJ1-1; 9 bases agree with TRBD1. CDR3 length equals 12 residues. CDR1 is SQVTM, CDR2 ANQGSEA, per germline. V lost 6 bases, J lost 5 bases, and 4 bases stayed unmatched. CDR3: CSVRDRATEAFF. The CDR3 coding sequence is TGCAGCGTCCGGGACAGGGCTACTGAAGCTTTCTTT.

A few counts support this clone. V and J are TRBV2 and TRBJ1-3; 9 bases match TRBD1. The V gene end was trimmed by 6 bases and the J gene end by 8 bases; junction bases not matched to a gene: 5. The germline V gene has CDR1 SNHLY and CDR2 FYNNEI. This CDR3 is built from 13 residues. The CDR3 nucleotides read TGTGCCAGCAGCCGGACAGGGGTGGACACCATATATTTT. Translation: CASSRTGVDTIYF.

This clone was counted only a few times. The CDR3 DNA reads TGTGCCAGCAGCCTAAATAGAGATACGCAGTATTTT. Residues: CASSLNRDTQYF. The V call is TRBV7-3, the J call TRBJ2-3, with D unclear. Trimming took 5 bases from V and 5 from J, leaving 8 bases between them. CDR3 length equals 12 residues. The V gene's germline CDR1 is SGHTA and CDR2 FQGTGA.

This CDR3 reads CAISGGEQETQYF. CDR3 coding DNA: TGTGCCATCAGCGGCGGAGAGCAAGAGACCCAGTACTTC. The chain recombines TRBV10-3 with TRBJ2-5; D is unclear. The CDR3 has 13 amino acids. Germline CDR1 reads ENHRY; CDR2 reads SYGVKD. Trimming took 6 bases from V and 2 from J, leaving 10 bases between them.

The V gene is TRBV2, the J gene TRBJ1-5; TRBD1 matches at 9 bases. This CDR3 has 14 amino acids. Germline values: CDR1 SNHLY, CDR2 FYNNEI. Losses at the gene ends were 6 bases for V and 6 bases for J; bases not matched to a gene: 6. The CDR3 nucleotides read TGTGCCAGCAGCTTGGACAGGGGTAGTCAGCCCCAGCATTTT. Its protein product is CASSLDRGSQPQHF. Full variable domain (outside the CDR3, taken from reference TRBV2 and TRBJ1-5): EPEVTQTPSHQVTQMGQEVILRCVPISNHLYFYWYRQILGQKVEFLVSFYNNEISEKSEIFDDQFSVERPDGSNFTLKIRSTKLEDSAMYFCASSLDRGSQPQHFGDGTRLSIL.

The chain has TRBV4-2 and TRBJ2-5, with D uncertain. Trimming stripped 4 bases from V and 5 bases from J, with 17 bases between. Germline V gene data show CDR1 as LGHNA and CDR2 as YNFKEQ. The CDR3 has 15 residues. The chain's CDR3 is CASSPSGVGPETQYF. The DNA for the CDR3 is TGTGCCAGCAGCCCATCAGGCGTGGGCCCCGAGACCCAGTACTTC.

The V and J genes are TRBV7-8 and TRBJ2-7; 7 bases are shared with TRBD1. J gave up 4 bases and V 2 bases, and 5 bases lay outside the gene matches. Germline CDR1 is SGHVS and CDR2 is FQNEAQ. The CDR3 runs to 14 residues. The chain's CDR3 is CASSLTGQLYEQYF. As DNA, the CDR3 is TGTGCCAGCAGCTTAACGGGACAGTTATACGAGCAGTACTTC.

This clone was counted a few times. This chain connects TRBV7-3 to TRBJ2-1; 11 nucleotides match TRBD2. CDR1 and CDR2 (germline): SGHTA, FQGTGA. The J segment lost 8 bases and the V segment lost 2 bases, leaving 5 bases of the junction unmatched. The CDR3 loop spans 15 amino acids. CDR3 residues: CASSLAGTSGDEQFF. The CDR3 DNA sequence: TGTGCCAGCAGCTTAGCCGGGACTAGCGGCGATGAGCAGTTCTTC.

This clone was seen only a few times. This chain connects TRBV6-1 to TRBJ1-5; 7 nucleotides match TRBD1. With 7 bases clipped from V and 1 base from J, the junction kept 4 bases outside the gene matches. In germline, CDR1 is MNHNS, CDR2 SASEGT. This CDR3 is built from 14 residues. The CDR3 sequence is CASNIRGSNQPQHF. The CDR3 nucleotides read TGTGCCAGCAACATCAGGGGGAGCAATCAGCCCCAGCATTTT.

The chain recombines TRBV7-9 with TRBJ2-2; 10 bases map to TRBD2. In germline, CDR1 is SEHNR, CDR2 FQNEAQ (reference sequence). This CDR3 is 16 amino acids long. V lost 1 base, J lost 4 bases, and 3 bases stayed unmatched. The chain's CDR3 is CASSLEPSGGTGELFF. The CDR3 coding sequence is TGTGCCAGCAGCTTAGAGCCTAGCGGGGGCACCGGGGAGCTGTTTTTT.

The V and J genes are TRBV5-1 and TRBJ1-4; D gene uncertain. Per the germline V gene, CDR1 is SGHRS and CDR2 is YFSETQ. The CDR3 extends over 15 amino acids. Trimming took 0 bases from V and 8 from J, leaving 14 bases between them. The CDR3 nucleotides read TGCGCCAGCAGCTTGGGCTCCTCGGGATTGGAAAAACTGTTTTTT. It is translated as CASSLGSSGLEKLFF.

The chain recombines TRBV5-1 with TRBJ2-1; the match to TRBD2 covers 10 bases. After removal of 1 base from V and 4 bases from J, the junction contained 2 bases not matched to a gene. CDR1 is SGHRS, CDR2 YFSETQ, per germline. The CDR3 is 15 amino acids. CDR3 region: CASSLTSGVYNEQFF. The DNA of the CDR3 is TGCGCCAGCAGCTTGACTAGCGGGGTTTACAATGAGCAGTTCTTC.

This clone appeared a few times. The V and J genes are TRBV5-1 and TRBJ1-3; D not certain. Trimming stripped 4 bases from V and 7 bases from J, with 9 bases between. The CDR3 consists of 12 residues. Per germline, CDR1 SGHRS and CDR2 YFSETQ. The CDR3 DNA reads as TGCGCCAGCAGCCCCGCGGGGAACACCATATATTTT. This sequence encodes CASSPAGNTIYF.

V and J are TRBV5-6 and TRBJ1-2; 12 nucleotides match TRBD1. After removal of 2 bases from V and 8 bases from J, the junction contained 7 bases not matched to a gene. The CDR3 sequence is 15 residues long. CDR1 SGHDT and CDR2 YYEEEE come from the germline V gene. The CDR3 nucleotides are TGTGCCAGCAGCTTTTGGGACAGGGGGCTTGGAGGCTACACCTTC. It encodes CASSFWDRGLGGYTF.

The table lists this clone with a count of one. The chain carries TRBV9 and TRBJ2-7, with a tentative D call TRBD1 (6 bases). Trimming removed 1 base at V and 3 bases at J, with 11 bases between. Per germline, CDR1 SGDLS and CDR2 YYNGEE. The CDR3 has 14 amino acids. This chain's CDR3 is CASSVQDSLYEQYF. Written as DNA, the CDR3 is TGTGCCAGCAGCGTACAGGACAGCCTCTACGAGCAGTACTTC.